The next 16 T cell receptor beta chains were all read from a single sample in a study of identical twins. TCRdb itself ran the 5' RACE reads through MiXCR, one entry per CDR3 protein. This table has a few hundred thousand distinct CDR3 sequences, roughly 15% appearing once. This sample also belongs to another study, concerning yellow fever vaccine responses in identical twins.

Sequencing used CD4+ T cells sorted from blood. These receptors were collected from a woman aged 18-30 years in good health.

The chain couples TRBV21-1 to TRBJ2-1; no check of the table's D call, TRBD2, against the DNA was made. TRBV21-1 is listed as a pseudogene. This CDR3 is 17 amino acids long. The CDR3 bases are TGTGCCAGCAGCAAAACTAGCGGGGGGGCGTCCTACAATGAGCAGTTCTTC. Residues: CASSKTSGGASYNEQFF.

The V gene is TRBV12-3 or TRBV12-4, the J gene TRBJ1-1; 7 positions agree with TRBD1. The junction had 5 bases not matched to a gene; V was cut back by 3 bases and J by 7 bases. This CDR3 contains 13 residues. The CDR3 reads CASSFARGGEAFF. As DNA, the CDR3 is TGTGCCAGCAGTTTTGCCAGGGGGGGTGAAGCTTTCTTT.

In this sample, this clonotype turned up many times. This sequence joins TRBV5-1 and TRBJ1-4, with 8 bases lining up with TRBD1. Germline V CDR1 and CDR2: SGHRS, YFSETQ. Unmatched junction bases numbered 6, after V lost 0 bases and J lost 8 bases. The CDR3 loop spans 15 amino acids. The CDR3: CASSLAGQGGEKLFF. The CDR3 nucleotides are TGCGCCAGCAGCTTGGCCGGACAGGGCGGCGAAAAACTGTTTTTT.

This sequence joins TRBV20-1 and TRBJ2-3; 15 nucleotides match TRBD2. CDR3 size: 18 residues. The germline V gene encodes CDR1 DFQATT and CDR2 SNEGSKA (reference sequence). V gave up 0 bases and J gave up 1 base; unmatched junction bases: 5. The CDR3 sequence is CSARDVGLAGGRTDTQYF. The CDR3 DNA sequence: TGCAGTGCTAGAGATGTGGGACTAGCGGGGGGACGCACAGATACGCAGTATTTT.

This clonotype showed up just a few times. The V gene is TRBV5-1, the J gene TRBJ2-7; tentative D call: TRBD1 (6 bases). V was clipped by 0 bases and J by 2 bases, with 18 bases between them. Germline V CDR1 and CDR2: SGHRS, YFSETQ. The CDR3 has 17 amino acids. CDR3 in amino acids: CASSLAPGQTQTYEQYF. CDR3 sequence (DNA): TGCGCCAGCAGCTTGGCGCCTGGACAGACCCAAACCTACGAGCAGTACTTC.

This clonotype was detected only once. The chain links TRBV7-7 to TRBJ2-3, with D possibly TRBD2 on 5 matching bases. The CDR3 runs to 18 residues. V was cut by 0 bases and J by 5 bases, with 21 bases left in between. Germline V gives CDR1 SSHAT, CDR2 FNYEAQ (reference sequence). The CDR3, as DNA: TGTGCCAGCAGCTTAGCCCCTATAGCGACCGCCGCAGTAGATACGCAGTATTTT. Encoded protein: CASSLAPIATAAVDTQYF.

This clonotype was seen a handful of times. The V gene is TRBV29-1, the J gene TRBJ2-7; possibly TRBD1 or TRBD2 for D (5 bases each). The CDR3 is made up of 14 amino acids. Between the trimmed V and J ends, which lost 1 base and 2 bases, there was a span of 12 bases. Germline assignment: CDR1 SQVTM and CDR2 ANQGSEA. The CDR3 spells CSVEGGVATYEQYF. DNA for the CDR3: TGCAGCGTTGAAGGAGGGGTAGCAACCTACGAGCAGTACTTC.

This clonotype was seen more than once but under ten times. The chain carries TRBV5-1 and TRBJ2-3; possible D gene TRBD1, 6 bases. The CDR3 has 15 amino acids. Trimming pared 4 bases from V and 2 bases from J, leaving 14 bases between. Germline CDR1 SGHRS, CDR2 YFSETQ. The CDR3 DNA reads TGCGCCAGCAGCACCGGACAGAGACCCACAGATACGCAGTATTTT. Residues: CASSTGQRPTDTQYF.

The sample holds a few counts of this clonotype. CDR3 region: CASSLRTDSYEQYV. DNA of the CDR3: TGCGCCAGCAGCCTCCGGACTGATTCCTACGAGCAGTACGTC. The J gene is TRBJ2-7, the V gene TRBV4-1; a weak D match, TRBD2 (5 bases). Germline CDR1 and CDR2: MGHRA and YSYEKL. This CDR3 comprises 14 residues. Trimming shortened V by 4 bases and J by 1 base, and 11 bases separated the two germline ends.

J is TRBJ1-4 and V is TRBV18; 8 bases map to TRBD1. Germline CDR1 and CDR2: KGHSH and LQKENI. CDR3 size: 16 residues. V gave up 2 bases and J gave up 5 bases; unmatched junction bases: 7. The CDR3 spells CASSPSLQGANEKLFF. CDR3 DNA sequence: TGTGCCAGCTCACCAAGCCTCCAGGGGGCGAATGAAAAACTGTTTTTT.

This sequence joins TRBV2 and TRBJ2-7; 10 nucleotides agree with TRBD2. With V trimmed by 8 bases and J by 5 bases, 9 bases remained unmatched. Germline assignment: CDR1 SNHLY and CDR2 FYNNEI. The CDR3 has 14 residues. CDR3 nucleotide sequence: TGTGCCAGCGACGTACTAGCGGGAAACGACGAGCAGTACTTC. This sequence encodes CASDVLAGNDEQYF.

The chain carries TRBV19 and TRBJ1-1; 9 positions agree with TRBD1. This CDR3 spans 13 amino acids. V was pared by 10 bases and J by 3 bases, with 6 bases of the junction left unmatched. Germline assignment: CDR1 LNHDA and CDR2 SQIVND (reference sequence). CDR3 sequence (DNA): TGTGCCACCAGGGACAGGGCTGACACTGAAGCTTTCTTT. This codes for CATRDRADTEAFF.

This rearrangement joins TRBV7-8 to TRBJ2-1, with TRBD2 matching 7 bases. Unmatched junction bases numbered 10, after V lost 4 bases and J lost 4 bases. CDR1 and CDR2 (germline): SGHVS, FQNEAQ. The CDR3 contains 16 residues. CDR3 DNA: TGTGCCAGCAGCTCCTGGAGCGCAGCGGGGTACAATGAGCAGTTCTTC. It specifies CASSSWSAAGYNEQFF.

This clonotype was seen at least ten times. The chain combines TRBV10-3 with TRBJ2-1; no firm D call. There are 11 residues in the CDR3. Germline CDR1 ENHRY, CDR2 SYGVKD. V lost 2 bases, J lost 9 bases, and 5 bases lay in between. This CDR3 is CAISETSEQFF. DNA of the CDR3: TGTGCCATCAGTGAGACCTCTGAGCAGTTCTTC.

CDR3 protein: CASRQTGGGGYTF. As DNA, the CDR3 is TGTGCCAGCAGACAGACAGGGGGCGGTGGCTACACCTTC. The rearrangement uses TRBV6-1 and TRBJ1-2; TRBD1 aligns across 10 bases. Germline V gene data show CDR1 as MNHNS and CDR2 as SASEGT. J lost 7 bases, V lost 6 bases, and 5 bases had no gene match. The CDR3 runs to 13 residues.

This clonotype has a handful of counts. The rearrangement links TRBV20-1 to TRBJ2-1, with 13 bases that match TRBD2. CDR1 is DFQATT, CDR2 SNEGSKA, per germline (reference sequence). Trimming cost V 2 bases and J 6 bases; bases outside gene matches: 7. This CDR3 contains 16 residues. In DNA, the CDR3 is TGCAGTGCTAGACCTCCCGGGACTAGCGGGACCAATGAGCAGTTCTTC. Translating it yields CSARPPGTSGTNEQFF.